This T cell receptor (beta chain) was sequenced for a study of blood T cells in healthy people across ages. Through a sample-barcoded 5' primer and a J-beta primer mix, a second PCR was run for about 6 to 11 cycles. A single record per CDR3 protein comes from TCRdb applying MiXCR to the 5' RACE reads. The sample shows about 630,000 distinct CDR3 sequences, around 21% of them seen only once. This CDR3 has 14 residues. Germline V gene data show CDR1 as MDHEN and CDR2 as SYDVKM. The V gene lost 7 bases and the J gene lost 0 bases, with 13 bases spanning the gap. The sample comprised blood. This TCR came from a man in his 70s in good health. The V and J genes are TRBV28 and TRBJ2-7, with D perhaps matching TRBD2 (6 bases). The CDR3 bases are TGTGCCAGCATCCTGGGAGGAAACTCCTACGAGCAGTACTTC. Protein: CASILGGNSYEQYF. The full variable domain, rest sourced from reference TRBV28 and TRBJ2-7, is DVKVTQSSRYLVKRTGEKVFLECVQDMDHENMFWYRQDPGLGLRLIYFSYDVKMKEKGDIPEGYSVSREKKERFSLILESASTNQTSMYLCASILGGNSYEQYFGPGTRLTVT.